A single sample is the source of the 20 T cell receptor beta chains below, sequenced in a study of blood T cells in healthy people across ages. For the second PCR, which ran for about 7 to 12 cycles, a sample-barcoded 5' primer and a J-beta primer mix were used. TCRdb re-derived calls from the 5' RACE reads in MiXCR, one entry per CDR3 protein. The sample contains 650,000 to 900,000 distinct CDR3 sequences, approximately 59% of which appear only once. The sample consisted of blood. These receptors came from a man aged 25 to 40 in good health.

The rearrangement joins TRBV6-1 to TRBJ1-4; D ambiguous. The germline V gene encodes CDR1 MNHNS and CDR2 SASEGT. Trimming took 4 bases from V and 3 from J, leaving 12 bases between them. This CDR3 is built from 15 residues. The CDR3 DNA reads TGTGCCAGCAGTGCGAAATACACCGCTAATGAAAAACTGTTTTTT. Translation gives CASSAKYTANEKLFF.

The chain is built from TRBV20-1 and TRBJ2-4; no clear D gene. The DNA end favors TRBJ2-7, so the J call may be wrong. The length of the CDR3 is 17 residues. CDR1 and CDR2 (germline): DFQATT, SNEGSKA (reference sequence). The DNA of the CDR3 is TGCAGTGCTAGAGAGTCGGGCAGAGCTAGTGGTCTCTACGAGCAGTACTTC. It codes for CSARESGRASGLYEQYF.

J is TRBJ1-4 and V is TRBV7-9; the D gene is possibly TRBD1 (6 bases). Trimming left V 5 bases short and J 7 bases short, with 20 bases between. The CDR3 has 16 amino acids. Germline V CDR1 and CDR2: SEHNR, FQNEAQ (reference sequence). As DNA, the CDR3 is TGTGCCAGCAGCCTCCTTGATACAGGGAGCGGTGAAAAACTGTTTTTT. Amino acids: CASSLLDTGSGEKLFF.

The chain is built from TRBV7-9 and TRBJ2-1; 7 bases agree with TRBD1. Trimming removed 5 bases from V and 10 bases from J; junction bases left unmatched: 5. The length of the CDR3 is 12 residues. CDR1 is SEHNR and CDR2 is FQNEAQ in the germline V gene (reference sequence). CDR3 sequence (DNA): TGTGCCAGCAGCCCGACAGGGTGGGAGCAGTTCTTC. It codes for CASSPTGWEQFF.

V is TRBV9 and J is TRBJ1-6; D not certain. Germline V gene sequence: CDR1 SGDLS, CDR2 YYNGEE. CDR3 length: 13 residues. The V gene lost 2 bases and the J gene lost 8 bases, with 8 bases spanning the gap. The CDR3 region is CASSVRVDSPLHF. CDR3 nucleotides: TGTGCCAGCAGCGTGAGAGTTGATTCACCCCTCCACTTT.

The chain is built from TRBV20-1 and TRBJ2-1; 7 bases align to TRBD1. V was pared by 0 bases and J by 8 bases, with 16 bases of the junction left unmatched. This CDR3 has 17 residues. Per germline, CDR1 DFQATT and CDR2 SNEGSKA (reference sequence). CDR3 protein: CSARDASNRGPKDEQFF. CDR3 bases: TGCAGTGCTAGAGATGCGAGTAACAGGGGACCTAAGGATGAGCAGTTCTTC.

This clonotype was detected once. J is TRBJ1-6 and V is TRBV7-3, with D perhaps matching TRBD1 (5 bases). CDR3 length: 13 amino acids. V dropped 8 bases and J dropped 10 bases, with 15 bases sitting between them. Germline V gene data show CDR1 as SGHTA and CDR2 as FQGTGA. The CDR3 loop is CASSGGISSPLHF. DNA for the CDR3: TGTGCCAGCTCTGGGGGGATCAGCTCACCCCTCCACTTT.

The rearrangement uses TRBV5-6 and TRBJ2-6; 8 nucleotides match TRBD1. Germline V CDR1 and CDR2: SGHDT, YYEEEE. The CDR3 has 19 amino acids. After removal of 4 bases from V and 0 bases from J, the junction contained 12 bases not matched to a gene. CDR3 amino acids: CASSPLIQGVVSGANVLTF. The CDR3 nucleotides read TGTGCCAGCAGCCCACTTATACAGGGGGTGGTCTCTGGGGCCAACGTCCTGACTTTC.

This clonotype was counted only a few times. This rearrangement joins TRBV7-2 to TRBJ2-1; TRBD2 matches 10 bases. Germline V gives CDR1 SGHTA, CDR2 FQGNSA. J was trimmed by 7 bases and V by 5 bases; bases with no gene match: 5. The CDR3 has 14 amino acids. Written as DNA, the CDR3 is TGTGCCAGCAGCCCAGGGACTAGCGCTAATGAGCAGTTCTTC. Protein sequence: CASSPGTSANEQFF.

The gene calls are TRBV14 and TRBJ2-1; 9 bases agree with TRBD2. CDR3 length: 14 amino acids. The J segment lost 7 bases and the V segment lost 4 bases, leaving 5 bases of the junction unmatched. Germline CDR1 reads SGHDN; CDR2 reads FVKESK. CDR3 bases: TGTGCCAGCAGCCTCAGCGGGGGGCTGAATGAGCAGTTCTTC. Protein: CASSLSGGLNEQFF.

The chain is built from TRBV2 and TRBJ2-7; tentatively, D is TRBD1 or TRBD2 (5 bases each). The CDR3 is 12 amino acids. V lost 7 bases to trimming and J lost 2 bases, with 9 bases between them. CDR1 and CDR2 (germline): SNHLY, FYNNEI. In DNA, the CDR3 is TGTGCCAGCATGAGGGGTGCCTACGAGCAGTACTTC. It is translated as CASMRGAYEQYF.

The chain links TRBV29-1 to TRBJ1-1; D remains ambiguous. V was shortened by 6 bases and J by 1 base, with 6 bases between the two germline ends. CDR3 length equals 11 residues. From germline, CDR1 is SQVTM and CDR2 ANQGSEA. The CDR3 bases are TGCAGCGTAGTTGAGAACACTGAAGCTTTCTTT. This encodes CSVVENTEAFF.

In regard to this clonotype: Its ends do not fully match the called genes, so a read error is possible. The chain carries TRBV6-1 and TRBJ1-5, with TRBD1 matching 11 bases. The V gene's germline CDR1 is MNHNS and CDR2 SASEGT. This CDR3 is 14 amino acids long. The CDR3, as DNA: TGTGCCAGCAGTGGGACAGGGGGCCATCAGCCCCAGCGTTTT. It yields the protein CASSGTGGHQPQRF.

The genes are TRBV20-1 and TRBJ1-2; the match to TRBD1 covers 9 bases. CDR1 is DFQATT and CDR2 is SNEGSKA in the germline V gene (reference sequence). With V trimmed by 6 bases and J by 4 bases, 0 bases remained unmatched. The CDR3 contains 11 residues. The CDR3 loop reads CSATGGYGYTF. Written as DNA, the CDR3 is TGCAGTGCGACAGGGGGCTATGGCTACACCTTC.

This clonotype was seen ten or more times. The chain has TRBV6-6 and TRBJ2-1; a possible D gene is TRBD2 (7 bases). The CDR3 contains 13 residues. Trimming pared 10 bases from V and 5 bases from J, leaving 15 bases between. Germline V gives CDR1 MNHNY, CDR2 SVGAGI (reference sequence). CDR3: CATGGPENNEQFF. In DNA, the CDR3 is TGTGCCACCGGGGGGCCGGAAAACAATGAGCAGTTCTTC.

In this sample, this clonotype turned up once. The chain has TRBV7-2 and TRBJ2-5; D not certain. The CDR3 sequence is 13 residues long. Germline-derived CDR1 and CDR2 are SGHTA and FQGNSA. Trimming left V 2 bases short and J 5 bases short, with 9 bases between. The CDR3 sequence: CASSLYFRETQYF. The CDR3 DNA follows: TGTGCCAGCAGCTTATATTTCAGGGAGACCCAGTACTTC.

The chain links TRBV28 to TRBJ2-7, with a possible D match to TRBD2 (6 bases). V dropped 10 bases and J dropped 6 bases, with 19 bases sitting between them. This CDR3 has 13 residues. The germline V gene has CDR1 MDHEN and CDR2 SYDVKM. CDR3 protein: CAIRWRGRVEQYF. CDR3 sequence (DNA): TGTGCCATCCGGTGGCGGGGCAGGGTCGAGCAGTACTTC.

For this clonotype: One junction end disagrees with the germline gene, perhaps due to a read error. In DNA form, the CDR3 reads TGTGCCAGCAGTTTAGAAACAAGAGCCAAAAGCATTCAGTACTTC. Protein product: CASSLETRAKSIQYF. The chain employs TRBV12-3 or TRBV12-4 and TRBJ2-4; D is ambiguous. CDR3 length equals 15 residues.

The rearrangement joins TRBV5-1 to TRBJ2-1; D is possibly TRBD2 (6 bases). CDR1 is SGHRS, CDR2 YFSETQ, per germline. This CDR3 is 15 amino acids long. Trimming cost V 0 bases and J 3 bases, with 10 bases left between them. DNA for the CDR3: TGCGCCAGCAGCTTGGGGGGGGTCATCTACAATGAGCAGTTCTTC. Its protein is CASSLGGVIYNEQFF.

The chain combines TRBV20-1 with TRBJ1-4; D is perhaps TRBD1 (5 bases). The CDR3 is 13 amino acids. With 7 bases removed from V and 0 bases from J, the gap between germline ends came to 9 bases. Germline-derived CDR1 and CDR2 are DFQATT and SNEGSKA (reference sequence). CDR3 amino acids: CSGKGSTNEKLFF. CDR3 coding DNA: TGCAGTGGCAAGGGGTCAACTAATGAAAAACTGTTTTTT.